What follows are 24 T cell receptor beta chains derived from one specimen sequenced in a study of blood T cell repertoires in COVID-19. Some clones are missing from TCRdb's copy, which holds only in-frame ones; the method was immunoSEQ multiplex PCR. The sample consists of fewer than 400,000 clones, around 90% of them appearing once. The sample was PBMCs or T cells enriched from blood (not recorded which). The origin of the receptors is a woman aged 18-35 years who had recovered from COVID-19.

This chain uses TRBV4-1 with TRBJ1-5, with a weak D call TRBD1 (6 bases). The germline V and J ends were trimmed by 1 base and 5 bases, with 15 bases remaining between them. The CDR3 loop spans 16 amino acids. Germline assignment: CDR1 MGHRA and CDR2 YSYEKL. In nucleotides, the CDR3 is TGCGCCAGCAGCCAAGCGAACACAGGGTTTGATCAGCCCCAGCATTTT. Translated: CASSQANTGFDQPQHF.

The chain carries TRBV30 and TRBJ1-1; TRBD1 matches at 11 bases. This CDR3 has 15 amino acids. Unmatched junction bases numbered 5, after V lost 3 bases and J lost 2 bases. Germline lookup yields CDR1 GTSNPN and CDR2 SVGIG (reference sequence). CDR3 nucleotides: TGTGCCTGGAGCCCGGGACAGGGGGTAAACACTGAAGCTTTCTTT. Amino acids: CAWSPGQGVNTEAFF.

The chain recombines TRBV28 with TRBJ1-2; 9 bases are shared with TRBD1. V lost 4 bases, J lost 5 bases, and 8 bases stayed unmatched. CDR1 and CDR2 from the germline V gene are MDHEN and SYDVKM. The CDR3 has 15 amino acids. This CDR3 reads CASSYPSDRGYGYTF. The CDR3 bases are TGTGCCAGCAGTTACCCATCGGACAGGGGTTATGGCTACACCTTC.

The chain combines TRBV28 with TRBJ2-2, with D uncertain. Trimming stripped 1 base from V and 2 bases from J, with 5 bases between. The germline CDR1 and CDR2 sequences are MDHEN and SYDVKM. The length of the CDR3 is 14 residues. The CDR3 sequence: CASSLLANTGELFF. In nucleotides, the CDR3 is TGTGCCAGCAGTTTATTGGCAAACACCGGGGAGCTGTTTTTT.

This chain's CDR3 is CASSYAVDYGYTF. The CDR3 DNA reads TGCGCCAGCAGCTATGCGGTAGACTATGGCTACACCTTC. The chain is built from TRBV5-1 and TRBJ1-2; D unresolved. CDR1 and CDR2 from the germline V gene are SGHRS and YFSETQ. The CDR3 loop spans 13 amino acids. The V end lost 3 bases, the J end lost 3 bases, and 9 bases lay between the germline ends. Combining the CDR3 with reference TRBV5-1 and TRBJ1-2 gives the whole variable domain KAGVTQTPRYLIKTRGQQVTLSCSPISGHRSVSWYQQTPGQGLQFLFEYFSETQRNKGNFPGRFSGRQFSNSRSEMNVSTLELGDSALYLCASSYAVDYGYTFGSGTRLTVV.

V is TRBV6-5 and J is TRBJ2-1; 7 bases agree with TRBD1. In germline, CDR1 is MNHEY, CDR2 SVGAGI. Trimming cost V 5 bases and J 1 base; bases outside gene matches: 5. The CDR3 totals 15 residues. CDR3 residues: CASSRGGKSYNEQFF. The CDR3 nucleotides are TGTGCCAGCAGTCGAGGGGGCAAATCCTACAATGAGCAGTTCTTC.

The rearrangement links TRBV29-1 to TRBJ2-1; 8 bases match TRBD1. V was clipped by 7 bases and J by 2 bases; unmatched bases: 7. This CDR3 region has 14 residues. The germline gives CDR1 SQVTM, CDR2 ANQGSEA. The CDR3 coding sequence is TGCAGCGGAAGAGCAGGGGGCGCCTACAATGAGCAGTTCTTC. This translates into CSGRAGGAYNEQFF.

V and J are TRBV6-2 or TRBV6-3 and TRBJ2-7; 9 bases align to TRBD2. V shed 6 bases, J shed 2 bases, and the junction held 8 bases outside the gene matches. CDR1 is MNHEY, CDR2 SVGEGT, per germline. This CDR3 has 15 amino acids. The CDR3 coding sequence is TGTGCCAGCAGCTTCCCTAGCGGGGCCCCCTACGAGCAGTACTTC. Translation gives CASSFPSGAPYEQYF.

This clone was counted only a few times. This rearrangement joins TRBV12-3 or TRBV12-4 to TRBJ1-2, with 7 bases lining up with TRBD1. The CDR3 length is 13 residues. Unmatched junction bases numbered 3, after V lost 3 bases and J lost 5 bases. DNA of the CDR3: TGTGCCAGCAGTTTGGACAGGATATATGGCTACACCTTC. Protein: CASSLDRIYGYTF.

The V gene is TRBV4-1, the J gene TRBJ2-2; TRBD2 matches at 13 bases. The CDR3 loop spans 16 amino acids. Germline values: CDR1 MGHRA, CDR2 YSYEKL. V lost 4 bases, J lost 7 bases, and 6 bases stayed unmatched. CDR3 DNA sequence: TGCGCCAGCAGCCTCGGACTAGCGGGGGTGGGCGGGGAGCTGTTTTTT. Its translation: CASSLGLAGVGGELFF.

The gene calls are TRBV6-1 and TRBJ2-5; 12 nucleotides align to TRBD2. The CDR3 loop spans 17 amino acids. V was clipped by 1 base and J by 5 bases; unmatched bases: 8. In germline, CDR1 is MNHNS, CDR2 SASEGT. CDR3 residues: CASSEVASGGAWETQYF. CDR3 DNA sequence: TGTGCCAGCAGTGAAGTGGCTAGCGGGGGGGCTTGGGAGACCCAGTACTTC.

V is TRBV7-9 and J is TRBJ2-5; 13 positions match TRBD2. Germline CDR1 SEHNR, CDR2 FQNEAQ (reference sequence). V lost 4 bases to trimming and J lost 4 bases; unmatched junction nucleotides: 6. The CDR3 extends over 16 amino acids. The CDR3 coding sequence is TGTGCCAGCAGCTCTACTAGCGGGGGGGCCTTAGAGACCCAGTACTTC. This sequence encodes CASSSTSGGALETQYF.

This chain joins TRBV6-5 and TRBJ2-1, with D possibly matching TRBD1 (6 bases). Trimming removed 7 bases from V and 4 bases from J, with 14 bases in between. There are 14 residues in the CDR3. Per the germline V gene, CDR1 is MNHEY and CDR2 is SVGAGI. CDR3 nucleotides: TGTGCCAGCACTAGGGTACAGGGATACAATGAGCAGTTCTTC. The encoded protein is CASTRVQGYNEQFF.

The V gene is TRBV19, the J gene TRBJ1-4; D may be TRBD1 (6 bases). CDR3 length equals 15 residues. The ends were cut back, 4 bases at V and 8 bases at J, with 17 bases in the middle. Germline values: CDR1 LNHDA, CDR2 SQIVND (reference sequence). CDR3 DNA: TGTGCCAGTAGTACCCCAGGGGCGGGGGAAGAAAAACTGTTTTTT. This translates into CASSTPGAGEEKLFF.

V gene TRBV5-4 combines with J gene TRBJ1-4, with D unclear. The germline V and J ends were trimmed by 1 base and 5 bases, with 6 bases remaining between them. From germline, CDR1 is SGHNT and CDR2 YYREEE (reference sequence). This CDR3 has 13 amino acids. CDR3 amino acids: CASSLSENEKLFF. DNA of the CDR3: TGTGCCAGCAGCTTGAGTGAGAATGAAAAACTGTTTTTT.

The rearrangement joins TRBV10-3 to TRBJ2-3, with D uncertain. CDR3 length equals 13 residues. Trimming pared 6 bases from V and 0 bases from J, leaving 7 bases between. Germline V gene sequence: CDR1 ENHRY, CDR2 SYGVKD. In nucleotides, the CDR3 is TGTGCCATCAGACTGTCTAGCACAGATACGCAGTATTTT. Encoded protein: CAIRLSSTDTQYF.

The chain combines TRBV10-3 with TRBJ1-2; a possible D gene is TRBD1 (5 bases). V shed 3 bases and J shed 8 bases, with 10 bases lying between them. The CDR3 contains 12 residues. CDR1 is ENHRY, CDR2 SYGVKD, per germline. Written as DNA, the CDR3 is TGTGCCATCAGTGAAACAGGCGGAGGCTACACCTTC. This gives the protein CAISETGGGYTF.

Here the CDR3 reads CASSIGANNEQFF. The CDR3 nucleotides read TGTGCCAGTAGTATAGGGGCGAACAATGAGCAGTTCTTC. The chain uses TRBV19 and TRBJ2-1; D remains unclear. CDR1 and CDR2 from the germline V gene are LNHDA and SQIVND (reference sequence). The CDR3 is 13 residues long. Trimming stripped 1 base from V and 5 bases from J, with 6 bases between.

V is TRBV19 and J is TRBJ1-4; D unclear. Germline V gene sequence: CDR1 LNHDA, CDR2 SQIVND (reference sequence). The CDR3 totals 16 residues. Trimming pared 0 bases from V and 7 bases from J, leaving 15 bases between. The CDR3 DNA sequence: TGTGCCAGTAGTATAGAAGTGGGCGGGCCCATTGAAAAACTGTTTTTT. It is translated as CASSIEVGGPIEKLFF.

The chain uses TRBV5-8 and TRBJ1-2; the D gene is possibly TRBD1 (5 bases). Germline lookup yields CDR1 SGHTS and CDR2 YDEGEE. The V end lost 0 bases, the J end lost 5 bases, and 23 bases lay between the germline ends. The CDR3 is 18 residues long. Here the CDR3 DNA reads TGTGCCAGCAGCTTGGATGGGGCCAGCCTCTTTAGTGGTTATGGCTACACCTTC. It encodes CASSLDGASLFSGYGYTF. The variable domain in full, completed from reference TRBV5-8 and TRBJ1-2, reads EAGVTQSPTHLIKTRGQQATLRCSPISGHTSVYWYQQALGLGLQFLLWYDEGEERNRGNFPPRFSGRQFPNYSSELNVNALELEDSALYLCASSLDGASLFSGYGYTFGSGTRLTVV.

This chain joins TRBV7-2 and TRBJ2-3, with 10 positions matching TRBD1. Germline loops: CDR1 SGHTA, CDR2 FQGNSA. J gave up 8 bases and V 5 bases, and 7 bases lay outside the gene matches. This CDR3 region has 14 residues. The CDR3 here is CASSPDRGLVTQYF. The DNA of the CDR3 is TGTGCCAGCAGCCCGGACAGGGGGTTAGTTACGCAGTATTTT.

The chain uses TRBV19 and TRBJ1-5; no reliable D call. Deletions cut 8 bases from V and 0 bases from J, with 14 bases between. CDR1 LNHDA and CDR2 SQIVND come from the germline V gene (reference sequence). This CDR3 region has 15 residues. CDR3 DNA sequence: TGTGCCAGTCTCATCCGGGGAGATAGCAATCAGCCCCAGCATTTT. It translates to CASLIRGDSNQPQHF.

The chain carries TRBV6-2 or TRBV6-3 and TRBJ1-6; TRBD1 matches at 7 bases. Germline V gives CDR1 MNHEY, CDR2 SVGEGT. Trimming at V came to 6 bases and at J to 9 bases, leaving 11 bases not matched to a gene. The CDR3 totals 15 residues. DNA for the CDR3: TGTGCCAGCAGCCGCGGGACAGCCGAAATTTCACCCCTCCACTTT. It codes for CASSRGTAEISPLHF.

V gene TRBV10-2 combines with J gene TRBJ1-2; no clear D. The V end lost 2 bases, the J end lost 5 bases, and 6 bases lay between the germline ends. Germline V gene data show CDR1 as WSHSY and CDR2 as SAAADI. The CDR3 extends over 12 amino acids. CDR3 nucleotides: TGCGCCAGCAGTGAGGGAGGATATGGCTACACCTTC. Protein sequence: CASSEGGYGYTF.